Listed below are T cell receptor beta chains from one sample, sequenced in a study of graft-versus-host responses after intestinal transplantation. The method was immunoSEQ multiplex PCR; TCRdb's version includes in-frame clones alone and lacks a portion of them. The table records about 97,000 clones, under 95% of them present only once. No cognate antigen is known for these TCRs. Sequences were derived from unstimulated CD8+ T cells sorted from spleen or lymph node cells, sampled before transplant. These TCRs come from a human donor who was the organ donor for an intestinal transplant. Each CDR3 is given with its conserved first and last residue. The D gene is left open where the match is weak. Some rows mark clone size as missing; the rest say once, few, many or name a class of expanded clone.

TRBJ2-1	TRBV25-1	TRBD1	NA	CASSGRWDRYNEQFF
TRBJ2-2	TRBV19	NA	NA	CASTGGPGELFF
TRBJ2-7	TRBV5-4	NA	NA	CASSLVQGSYEQYF
TRBJ2-7	TRBV5-6	TRBD1	NA	CASSLIRDRGHEQYF
TRBJ2-7	TRBV10-3	TRBD2	NA	CAISESILKGGRIYEQYF
TRBJ1-2	TRBV9	NA	NA	CASSVVSTNYGYTF
TRBJ1-6	TRBV4-1	NA	few	CASSQTGWGSPLHF
TRBJ2-5	TRBV28	TRBD1	once	CASSVAGGRETQYF
TRBJ2-7	TRBV30	TRBD1	NA	CAWTTGQGVHEQYF
TRBJ2-5	TRBV6-5	NA	once	CASSYSTTPETQYF
TRBJ2-3	TRBV6-5	NA	NA	CASSYIGTDTQYF
TRBJ1-1	TRBV19	TRBD1	NA	CASSLGTGITEAFF
TRBJ2-1	TRBV5-1	TRBD2	NA	CASSLDASGSSLYNEQFF
TRBJ2-1	TRBV5-1	TRBD2	NA	CASSLRLAGGSSYNEQFF
TRBJ2-1	TRBV6-5	NA	NA	CASSLKRGGNEQFF
TRBJ2-1	TRBV28	NA	NA	CASSLSRYNEQFF
TRBJ2-2	TRBV2	TRBD2	NA	CASRGSSGRAGGTGELFF
TRBJ2-7	TRBV9	TRBD1	NA	CASSVAGDRGKSYEQYF
TRBJ2-2	TRBV4-1	TRBD2	NA	CASSSSGVLTGELFF
TRBJ1-6	TRBV19	TRBD1	NA	CATEGGDSPLHF
TRBJ2-2	TRBV10-3	TRBD2	NA	CAISAYTLPGLAGKNTGELFF
TRBJ1-5	TRBV18	TRBD1	NA	CASSPEDRADNQPQHF
TRBJ1-2	TRBV5-1	NA	NA	CASSLWFDSTLAENNYGYTF
TRBJ2-2	TRBV10-2	NA	NA	CASSPLGDRTGTGELFF
TRBJ1-2	TRBV13	TRBD1	NA	CASSVRTGGAGYGYTF
TRBJ2-7	TRBV5-6	TRBD2	few	CASSFGLAGVFSRYF
TRBJ2-7	TRBV12-2	NA	NA	CASRFLGQGAGEQYF
TRBJ2-5	TRBV7-3	TRBD2	NA	CASSASGAQQETQYF
TRBJ1-1	TRBV19	NA	NA	CASSTWSGTEAFF
TRBJ1-1	TRBV6-6	TRBD1	few	CASSGLIDRDEAFF
TRBJ1-6	TRBV2	TRBD1	NA	CASAGTAVNSPLHF
TRBJ1-1	TRBV27	TRBD1	NA	CASSLRDRGEAFF
TRBJ2-3	TRBV29-1	TRBD1	NA	CSGTGTDTTDTQYF
NA	TRBV5-6	NA	NA	CASSLFPGLGEQFF
TRBJ2-1	TRBV7-8	NA	NA	CASSLGAQVSYNEQFF
TRBJ1-2	TRBV10-3	TRBD1	NA	CAISGAGTGGGYTF
TRBJ1-1	TRBV10-3	NA	NA	CAISISLQKTGQYHRNTEAFF
TRBJ2-1	TRBV28	TRBD2	NA	CASSLRLAGLLSYNEQFF
TRBJ1-1	TRBV2	TRBD1	NA	CASPIQGASNTEAFF
TRBJ2-3	TRBV9	TRBD2	NA	CASSFEAGASTDTQYF
TRBJ2-5	TRBV19	TRBD1	NA	CASRGTDKETQYF
TRBJ1-2	TRBV7-8	TRBD1	NA	CASSPGTAYGYTF
TRBJ2-7	TRBV10-2	NA	NA	CASRDLTYYEQYF
TRBJ2-7	TRBV10-2	NA	NA	CASSQQGFGTYEQYF
TRBJ2-3	TRBV15	NA	NA	CATSRDFPNSGTDSDTQYF
TRBJ2-7	TRBV13	TRBD1	once	CASSLGQGSSYEQYF
TRBJ2-3	TRBV7-9	NA	once	CASSLGGASTDTQYF
TRBJ2-5	TRBV10-3	NA	NA	CAISEESSRETQYF
TRBJ2-7	TRBV7-9	NA	once	CASSTHTGSYEQYF
TRBJ2-5	TRBV13	TRBD1	NA	CASSLAGQLVQETQYF
TRBJ1-2	TRBV29-1	NA	NA	CSVLQGHYGYTF
TRBJ2-7	TRBV7-8	NA	NA	CASSSGSRGSYEQYF
TRBJ2-2	TRBV19	NA	NA	CASSMPPFNRLPTGELFF